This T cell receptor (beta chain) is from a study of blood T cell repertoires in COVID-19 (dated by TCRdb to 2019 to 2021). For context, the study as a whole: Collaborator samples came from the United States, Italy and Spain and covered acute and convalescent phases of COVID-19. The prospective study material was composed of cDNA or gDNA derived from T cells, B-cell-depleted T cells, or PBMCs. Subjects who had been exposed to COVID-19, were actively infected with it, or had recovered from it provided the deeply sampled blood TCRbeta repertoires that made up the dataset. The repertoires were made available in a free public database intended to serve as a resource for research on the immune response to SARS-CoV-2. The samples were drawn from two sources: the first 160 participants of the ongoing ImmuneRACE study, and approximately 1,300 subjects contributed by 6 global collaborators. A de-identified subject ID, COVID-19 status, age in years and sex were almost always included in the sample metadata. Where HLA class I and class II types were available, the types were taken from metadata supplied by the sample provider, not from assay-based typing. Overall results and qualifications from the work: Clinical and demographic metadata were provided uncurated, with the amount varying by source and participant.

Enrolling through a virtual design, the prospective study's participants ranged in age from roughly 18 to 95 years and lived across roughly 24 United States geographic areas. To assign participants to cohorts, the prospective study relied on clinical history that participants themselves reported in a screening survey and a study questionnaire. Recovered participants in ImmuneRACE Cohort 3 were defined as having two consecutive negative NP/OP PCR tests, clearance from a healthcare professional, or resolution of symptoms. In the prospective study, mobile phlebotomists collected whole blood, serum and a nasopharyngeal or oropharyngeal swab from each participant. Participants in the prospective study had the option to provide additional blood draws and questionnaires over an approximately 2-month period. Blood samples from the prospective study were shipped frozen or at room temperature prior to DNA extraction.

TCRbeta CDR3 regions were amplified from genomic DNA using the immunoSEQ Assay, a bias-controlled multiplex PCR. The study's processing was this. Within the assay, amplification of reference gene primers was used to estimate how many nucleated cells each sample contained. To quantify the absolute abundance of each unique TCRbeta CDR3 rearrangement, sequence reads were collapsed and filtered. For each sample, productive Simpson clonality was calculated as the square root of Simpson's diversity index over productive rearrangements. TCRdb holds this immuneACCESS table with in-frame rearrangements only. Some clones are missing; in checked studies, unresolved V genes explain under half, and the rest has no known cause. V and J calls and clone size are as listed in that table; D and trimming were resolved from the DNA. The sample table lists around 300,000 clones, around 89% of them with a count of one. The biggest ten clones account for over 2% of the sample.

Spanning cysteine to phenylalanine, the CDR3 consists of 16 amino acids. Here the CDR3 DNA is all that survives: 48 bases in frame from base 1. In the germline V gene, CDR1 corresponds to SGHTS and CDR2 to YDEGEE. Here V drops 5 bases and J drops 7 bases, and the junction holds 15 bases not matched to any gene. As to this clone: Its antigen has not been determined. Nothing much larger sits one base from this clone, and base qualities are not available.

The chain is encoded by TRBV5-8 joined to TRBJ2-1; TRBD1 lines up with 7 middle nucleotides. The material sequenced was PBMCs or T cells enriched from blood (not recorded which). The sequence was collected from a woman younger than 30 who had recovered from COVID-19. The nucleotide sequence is TGTGCCAGCAGTTTATTATGGGAGACAGGGAAAAATGAGCAGTTCTTC. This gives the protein CASSLLWETGKNEQFF.